These 20 T cell receptor beta chains were all obtained from the same sample, sequenced in a study of PD-L1 blockade in urothelial cancer. Sequencing was performed with immunoSEQ multiplex PCR; in TCRdb, only in-frame clones are kept and a portion is missing. Of fewer than 55,000 clones listed, 82% are singletons. Source: PBMCs, taken around atezolizumab (anti-PD-L1) treatment. These receptors all stem from a man between 65 and 85 years old with urothelial cancer.

This clone was found once. The rearrangement joins TRBV4-2 to TRBJ1-1; TRBD1 aligns across 8 bases. Trimming cost V 1 base and J 4 bases; bases outside gene matches: 11. This CDR3 has 17 amino acids. CDR1 and CDR2 (germline): LGHNA, YNFKEQ. DNA of the CDR3: TGTGCCAGCAGCCAAGGGGCAGGGGGCGCGAGGCCCACTGAAGCTTTCTTT. As protein: CASSQGAGGARPTEAFF.

The chain employs TRBV18 and TRBJ1-4, with D unresolved. The V and J ends lost 4 bases and 0 bases respectively, with 6 bases between them. Per the germline V gene, CDR1 is KGHSH and CDR2 is LQKENI. The CDR3 runs to 14 residues. The CDR3 nucleotides read TGTGCCAGCTCACTGTATACAACTAATGAAAAACTGTTTTTT. Protein product: CASSLYTTNEKLFF.

The chain has TRBV5-4 and TRBJ2-5; 8 nucleotides align to TRBD2. Per the germline V gene, CDR1 is SGHNT and CDR2 is YYREEE (reference sequence). This CDR3 spans 17 amino acids. V shed 4 bases and J 2 bases; nucleotides not matched to a gene: 13. CDR3 in amino acids: CASSPAGGTGLQETQYF. DNA of the CDR3: TGTGCCAGCAGCCCGGCGGGGGGTACCGGCTTGCAAGAGACCCAGTACTTC.

CDR3 nucleotides: TGTGCCAGCAGTTTGCAGAGGAATGGCTACACCTTC. Translation gives CASSLQRNGYTF. This chain joins TRBV28 and TRBJ1-2; D call uncertain. This CDR3 is built from 12 residues. Trimming stripped 3 bases from V and 6 bases from J, with 8 bases between. Per germline, CDR1 MDHEN and CDR2 SYDVKM.

The J gene is TRBJ2-1, the V gene TRBV2; 8 bases line up with TRBD1. The germline CDR1 and CDR2 sequences are SNHLY and FYNNEI. Unmatched junction bases numbered 2, after V lost 7 bases and J lost 3 bases. This CDR3 comprises 13 residues. Here the CDR3 reads CASIGQGYNEQFF. In DNA form, the CDR3 reads TGTGCCAGCATCGGACAGGGCTACAATGAGCAGTTCTTC.

This chain links TRBV9 with TRBJ1-2; tentative D call: TRBD1 (5 bases). The CDR3 loop spans 15 amino acids. Germline V gives CDR1 SGDLS, CDR2 YYNGEE. V dropped 0 bases and J dropped 3 bases, with 12 bases sitting between them. CDR3 DNA: TGTGCCAGCAGCGTAGGGAGGGGATGGGACTATGGCTACACCTTC. Translation: CASSVGRGWDYGYTF. The whole variable domain, filled in from reference TRBV9 and TRBJ1-2, reads DSGVTQTPKHLITATGQRVTLRCSPRSGDLSVYWYQQSLDQGLQFLIQYYNGEERAKGNILERFSAQQFPDLHSELNLSSLELGDSALYFCASSVGRGWDYGYTFGSGTRLTVV.

This chain joins TRBV7-8 and TRBJ1-4; D is possibly TRBD1 (5 bases). The V gene lost 0 bases and the J gene lost 0 bases, with 8 bases spanning the gap. The CDR3 consists of 16 residues. Germline V CDR1 and CDR2: SGHVS, FQNEAQ. The DNA for the CDR3 is TGTGCCAGCAGCTTAGCCGGGGGTGCAACTAATGAAAAACTGTTTTTT. It yields the protein CASSLAGGATNEKLFF.

This chain connects TRBV5-4 to TRBJ2-3, with a tentative D call TRBD1 (6 bases). The CDR3 has 14 amino acids. The germline V gene encodes CDR1 SGHNT and CDR2 YYREEE (reference sequence). V dropped 4 bases and J dropped 3 bases, with 12 bases sitting between them. The CDR3 nucleotides read TGTGCCAGCAGCCCGAACAGGGAGACAGATACGCAGTATTTT. This gives the protein CASSPNRETDTQYF.

The gene calls are TRBV7-2 and TRBJ2-7, with 7 nucleotides matching TRBD1. Germline V gene lookup returns CDR1 SGHTA and CDR2 FQGNSA. V lost 4 bases and J lost 0; bases outside the gene matches: 3. The CDR3 is made up of 14 amino acids. CDR3 sequence (DNA): TGTGCCAGCAGCTCACAGGGGCGCTCCTACGAGCAGTACTTC. This codes for CASSSQGRSYEQYF.

This clone came up once. The chain is built from TRBV7-2 and TRBJ2-2; D might be TRBD1 (6 bases). This CDR3 has 15 residues. Trimming pared 5 bases from V and 9 bases from J, leaving 19 bases between. CDR1 SGHTA and CDR2 FQGNSA come from the germline V gene. The CDR3: CASSLSRGAPRELFF. In DNA form, the CDR3 reads TGTGCCAGCAGCCTCAGCAGGGGCGCTCCCCGGGAGCTGTTTTTT.

The J gene is TRBJ2-5, the V gene TRBV9; 13 bases map to TRBD2. This CDR3 is 18 amino acids long. CDR1 is SGDLS and CDR2 is YYNGEE in the germline V gene. After removal of 0 bases from V and 3 bases from J, the junction contained 8 bases not matched to a gene. The CDR3 bases are TGTGCCAGCAGCGTAGCTACTATCACTAGCGGGAGGGAAGAGACCCAGTACTTC. Translating it yields CASSVATITSGREETQYF.

The chain has TRBV6-6 and TRBJ2-7; 8 positions match TRBD2. CDR1 MNHNY and CDR2 SVGAGI come from the germline V gene (reference sequence). Trimming removed 9 bases from V and 0 bases from J; junction bases left unmatched: 4. This CDR3 spans 13 amino acids. The CDR3 is CASQRGSSYEQYF. Written as DNA, the CDR3 is TGTGCCAGTCAGCGGGGGAGCTCCTACGAGCAGTACTTC.

This clone was picked up one time. The chain combines TRBV7-3 with TRBJ2-1; perhaps TRBD1 as D (6 bases). This CDR3 comprises 14 residues. Germline CDR1 SGHTA, CDR2 FQGTGA. The V end lost 2 bases, the J end lost 5 bases, and 10 bases lay between the germline ends. In nucleotides, the CDR3 is TGTGCCAGCAGCTTACCGGACAGCCACAATGAGCAGTTCTTC. This translates into CASSLPDSHNEQFF. The variable domain in full, with the rest retrieved from reference TRBV7-3 and TRBJ2-1, is GAGVSQTPSNKVTEKGKYVELRCDPISGHTALYWYRQSLGQGPEFLIYFQGTGAADDSGLPNDRFFAVRPEGSVSTLKIQRTERGDSAVYLCASSLPDSHNEQFFGPGTRLTVL.

V and J are TRBV2 and TRBJ1-5; no reliable D call. The CDR3 spans 15 residues. The germline V and J ends were trimmed by 5 bases and 2 bases, with 13 bases remaining between them. Germline V gives CDR1 SNHLY, CDR2 FYNNEI. The CDR3 loop reads CASSPFPGGNQPQHF. The CDR3, as DNA: TGTGCCAGCAGTCCTTTCCCAGGTGGCAATCAGCCCCAGCATTTT.

This chain joins TRBV7-3 and TRBJ2-7, with 10 bases that match TRBD1. This CDR3 spans 16 amino acids. J lost 5 bases, V lost 5 bases, and 12 bases had no gene match. The germline V gene has CDR1 SGHTA and CDR2 FQGTGA. CDR3 bases: TGTGCCAGCAGCCCTGGTGGGGGGACAGGGGCCAACGAGCAGTACTTC. Protein sequence: CASSPGGGTGANEQYF.

The chain couples TRBV30 to TRBJ1-1; maybe TRBD1 (5 bases). The CDR3 length is 12 residues. Trimming took off 5 bases at V and 2 bases at J, with 9 bases between the two ends. Germline values: CDR1 GTSNPN, CDR2 SVGIG (reference sequence). The CDR3 coding sequence is TGTGCCTGGGGGGCCGCTAACACTGAAGCTTTCTTT. Its protein is CAWGAANTEAFF.

The gene calls are TRBV19 and TRBJ1-1; 8 bases map to TRBD1. Germline CDR1 LNHDA, CDR2 SQIVND (reference sequence). The CDR3 extends over 17 amino acids. With V trimmed by 1 base and J by 1 base, 8 bases remained unmatched. The CDR3: CASSIGIRGRGNTEAFF. In DNA form, the CDR3 reads TGTGCCAGTAGTATAGGAATCAGGGGGCGCGGGAACACTGAAGCTTTCTTT.

This rearrangement joins TRBV7-2 to TRBJ2-2; 9 nucleotides line up with TRBD2. Per germline, CDR1 SGHTA and CDR2 FQGNSA. V was clipped by 2 bases and J by 5 bases; unmatched bases: 3. The CDR3 is 15 residues long. The CDR3 DNA reads TGTGCCAGCAGCTTACTAGCGGGGACTACCGGGGAGCTGTTTTTT. Encoded protein: CASSLLAGTTGELFF.

This chain connects TRBV11-2 to TRBJ2-3; possible D gene TRBD2, 5 bases. Germline V gene lookup returns CDR1 SGHAT and CDR2 FQNNGV. V lost 0 bases and J 5 bases, leaving 6 bases between the germline ends. The CDR3 totals 13 residues. CDR3 region: CASSLDRGDTQYF. For the CDR3, the DNA is TGTGCCAGCAGCTTAGATCGGGGAGATACGCAGTATTTT.

The chain has TRBV21-1 and TRBJ1-6; the table's D call TRBD1 went unverified against the DNA. TRBV21-1 is labeled a pseudogene. The CDR3 sequence is 19 residues long. In DNA, the CDR3 is TGTGCCAGCAGCAAAGAGTGGGGACAGGCCCCGGAGGGTAATTCACCCCTCCACTTT. It is translated as CASSKEWGQAPEGNSPLHF.